Listed below are T cell receptor beta chains from one sample, sequenced in a study of response to subunit inactivated influenza vaccine. MiXCR was run by TCRdb on the RT-PCR reads, yielding one entry per CDR3 protein. The table lists about 700,000 distinct CDR3 sequences, about 14% of them singletons, with 7.5% to 9% in the top ten. This material consisted of PBMCs from blood, taken roughly 2 weeks before vaccination. These receptors came from a man aged 50 or older who received an inactivated influenza vaccine. Each CDR3 is given with its conserved first and last residue. The D gene is left open where the match is weak. Expanded clones get a size class; other rows say once, few or many, or leave the size out.

CDR3 DNA,CDR3 protein,D gene,V gene,J gene,clone size
TGTGCCAGCAGCGTAGGACGTAATTCACCCCTCCACTTT,CASSVGRNSPLHF,-,TRBV9,TRBJ1-6,-
TGTGCCAGCAGTCCCCGTGTTACTGGAAACACCATATATTTT,CASSPRVTGNTIYF,-,TRBV27,TRBJ1-3,-
TGCAGTGCTAGTAGAAGGGATACGCAGTATTTT,CSASRRDTQYF,-,TRBV20-1,TRBJ2-3,few
TGTGCCAGCTCACCACGGTCGAATATGGGCTACACCTTC,CASSPRSNMGYTF,-,TRBV18,TRBJ1-2,few
TGTGCCACCAGCAGAGTGGGGGGTGCCGGGGAGCTGTTTTTT,CATSRVGGAGELFF,-,TRBV15,TRBJ2-2,-
TGTGCCAGCAGTACCCGGTTCGCGGGGGAATTCTACGAGCAGTACTTC,CASSTRFAGEFYEQYF,TRBD2,TRBV28,TRBJ2-7,-
TGTGCCAGCAGTTTACGGGTGGGGGCTAGCAGCTACGAGCAGTACTTC,CASSLRVGASSYEQYF,-,TRBV27,TRBJ2-7,-
TGTGCCAGCAGTTCCCGGACAGGGTCTGGAGGCTACACCTTC,CASSSRTGSGGYTF,TRBD1,TRBV2,TRBJ1-2,many
TGTGCCTGGAGCCCGGGGGGTGGGAAAGAGACCCAGTACTTC,CAWSPGGGKETQYF,TRBD2,TRBV30,TRBJ2-5,-
TGTGCCAGCAGCGTGGGGCCCGTCTCCTACGAGCAGTACTTC,CASSVGPVSYEQYF,-,TRBV9,TRBJ2-7,-
TGCGCCAGCAGCTTGGGACAGTCGGGAGGGATCACAGATACGCAGTATTTT,CASSLGQSGGITDTQYF,TRBD2,TRBV5-1,TRBJ2-3,-
TGCAGTGCTAGAGGCCGACTAGCAGTCTACAATGAGCAGTTCTTC,CSARGRLAVYNEQFF,TRBD2,TRBV20-1,TRBJ2-1,-
TGTGCCAGCTCACCACCGACCTCGCAAGAGACCCAGTACTTC,CASSPPTSQETQYF,-,TRBV18,TRBJ2-5,-
TGCGCCAGCAGCTGGGCCGGTAGCGAAAATGAGCAGTTCTTC,CASSWAGSENEQFF,-,TRBV5-1,TRBJ2-1,few
TGTGCCAGCAGCTTAGCAGGGACTAGCGCGGAGCAGTACTTC,CASSLAGTSAEQYF,TRBD2,TRBV7-2,TRBJ2-7,-
TGTGCCAGCAGCTCCAACCTCTGGGCGTTGGGTGCAGATACGCAGTATTTT,CASSSNLWALGADTQYF,-,TRBV7-9,TRBJ2-3,few
TGCGCCAGCAGCTTTCTCAGGGGCAGCTATGGCTACACCTTC,CASSFLRGSYGYTF,-,TRBV5-1,TRBJ1-2,-
TGCAGCGTTGATGGCGGGAGTGGTTCCTACAATGAGCAGTTCTTC,CSVDGGSGSYNEQFF,TRBD2,TRBV29-1,TRBJ2-1,many
TGTGCCAGCAGTTTAAGTAGGGCCTCCTACGAGCAGTACTTC,CASSLSRASYEQYF,-,TRBV12-3/TRBV12-4,TRBJ2-7,-
TGTGCCAGCAGCCAAGTCTCCCAGACGAACACCGGGGAGCTGTTTTTT,CASSQVSQTNTGELFF,-,TRBV4-2,TRBJ2-2,many
TGTGCCACCAGCAGTGCCGGCCTAGCGGAGGGGTATGAGCAGTTCTTC,CATSSAGLAEGYEQFF,TRBD2,TRBV15,TRBJ2-1,-
-,CASSLWGEGAKFF,-,TRBV12-3/TRBV12-4,TRBJ2-1,-
TGTGCCATCCGCACTAGCGGACAAGAGACCCAGTACTTC,CAIRTSGQETQYF,TRBD2,TRBV10-3,TRBJ2-5,few
TGTGCCAGCAGCCAAGCTGAACCCCAAGAGACCCAGTACTTC,CASSQAEPQETQYF,-,TRBV3-1,TRBJ2-5,many
TGCAGTGCGACAGGGACTAGCGGGTCTCAAGAGACCCAGTACTTC,CSATGTSGSQETQYF,TRBD2,TRBV20-1,TRBJ2-5,few
TGCAGTGCCAAGCGGGGACGTAAAGAGCAGTACTTC,CSAKRGRKEQYF,TRBD2,TRBV20-1,TRBJ2-7,-
TGTGCCAGCAGCTTACAGGGTACCGTGAACACTGAAGCTTTCTTT,CASSLQGTVNTEAFF,-,TRBV7-9,TRBJ1-1,many
TGTGCCAGCAGCTTTTCTAGGCGCCCCCGCACAGATACGCAGTATTTT,CASSFSRRPRTDTQYF,-,TRBV7-9,TRBJ2-3,few
TGTGCCAGCAGCTCCTGGGGGGAGGGGATTCAGTACTTC,CASSSWGEGIQYF,TRBD2,TRBV13,TRBJ2-4,few
TGCAGCGTTGGGGGACCCAAAACCGGGGAGCTGTTTTTT,CSVGGPKTGELFF,-,TRBV29-1,TRBJ2-2,few
TGTGCCCGCCAAATACCAGGCGCAGATACGCAGTATTTT,CARQIPGADTQYF,-,TRBV30,TRBJ2-3,-
TGTGCCAGCAGTACTAGCGGACTTACCTACAATGAGCAGTTCTTC,CASSTSGLTYNEQFF,TRBD2,TRBV6-5,TRBJ2-1,-
TGTGCCAGCAGGTCGGCAGGGACGCGGGGCTACGAGCAGTACTTC,CASRSAGTRGYEQYF,-,TRBV28,TRBJ2-7,once
TGCGCCAGCAGCTTGGTGTTAGCGGATACAGATACGCAGTATTTT,CASSLVLADTDTQYF,-,TRBV5-1,TRBJ2-3,-
TGTGCCAGCAGCCCGATGCACGGGACAGCGAACACCGGGGAGCTGTTTTTT,CASSPMHGTANTGELFF,TRBD1,TRBV14,TRBJ2-2,few
TGTGCCTGGAATAGAATAGGGACAGGGCCAACCGGGGAGCTGTTTTTT,CAWNRIGTGPTGELFF,TRBD1,TRBV30,TRBJ2-2,many
TGTGCCAGCAGTGATGTAGGGGTCCTCAATTCACCCCTCCACTTT,CASSDVGVLNSPLHF,-,TRBV6-1,TRBJ1-6,-
TGTGCCAGCAGCGTACCAGGGAGAGGGAGCTATGGCTACACCTTC,CASSVPGRGSYGYTF,-,TRBV7-9,TRBJ1-2,-
TGTGCCAGCAGCCCCCGATTAGGGGAGGAGGATGAGCAGTTCTTC,CASSPRLGEEDEQFF,-,TRBV7-8,TRBJ2-1,few
TGCAGTGCTAGAGGGATAGATACCTATAATTCACCCCTCCACTTT,CSARGIDTYNSPLHF,-,TRBV20-1,TRBJ1-6,many
TGCAGTGCTAGGGCCCGGGGCAATGAGCAGTTCTTC,CSARARGNEQFF,-,TRBV20-1,TRBJ2-1,-
TGCAGTGCTAGTATTGTGGGGCCTAAGTATGGCTACACCTTC,CSASIVGPKYGYTF,-,TRBV20-1,TRBJ1-2,-
TGTGCCAGCAGCCAAATCGAGTGGGCTAGCGGTTACAATGAGCAGTTCTTC,CASSQIEWASGYNEQFF,TRBD2,TRBV7-9,TRBJ2-1,few
TGTGCCAGCAACCTGGAGGGGGCGACCGGGGAGCTGTTTTTT,CASNLEGATGELFF,-,TRBV12-3/TRBV12-4,TRBJ2-2,-
TGCGCCAGCAGTTACAGGGCGGACTCCTACGAGCAGTACTTC,CASSYRADSYEQYF,-,TRBV4-3,TRBJ2-7,few
TGCGCCAGCACCAGAACAGGACAGGGGGCGTACGAGCAGTACTTC,CASTRTGQGAYEQYF,TRBD1,TRBV5-1,TRBJ2-7,-
TGTGCCAGCAGCTTAGGACAGGTTTGGGGCAATGAGCAGTTCTTC,CASSLGQVWGNEQFF,-,TRBV7-2,TRBJ2-1,few
TGCGCCAGCAGCTTGGTCACAGGACCCTACACAGATACGCAGTATTTT,CASSLVTGPYTDTQYF,-,TRBV5-1,TRBJ2-3,-
TGTGCCAGCAGTGCTGACTCCTACAATGAGCAGTTCTTC,CASSADSYNEQFF,-,TRBV27,TRBJ2-1,many
TGCAGTGCCAGTCCGACAGGGGGTAAAGAGACCCAGTACTTC,CSASPTGGKETQYF,TRBD1,TRBV20-1,TRBJ2-5,few
TGCGCCAGCAGCCAAGATGTCTTTGGGAGAGGGTCCTACGAGCAGTACTTC,CASSQDVFGRGSYEQYF,-,TRBV4-3,TRBJ2-7,many
TGTGCCAGCAGCCCCTTAAGCGGGAGGGCCAAAAACATTCAGTACTTC,CASSPLSGRAKNIQYF,TRBD2,TRBV9,TRBJ2-4,-
TGTGCCAGCAGTACCCCATATACGCAGTATTTT,CASSTPYTQYF,-,TRBV7-2,TRBJ2-3,-